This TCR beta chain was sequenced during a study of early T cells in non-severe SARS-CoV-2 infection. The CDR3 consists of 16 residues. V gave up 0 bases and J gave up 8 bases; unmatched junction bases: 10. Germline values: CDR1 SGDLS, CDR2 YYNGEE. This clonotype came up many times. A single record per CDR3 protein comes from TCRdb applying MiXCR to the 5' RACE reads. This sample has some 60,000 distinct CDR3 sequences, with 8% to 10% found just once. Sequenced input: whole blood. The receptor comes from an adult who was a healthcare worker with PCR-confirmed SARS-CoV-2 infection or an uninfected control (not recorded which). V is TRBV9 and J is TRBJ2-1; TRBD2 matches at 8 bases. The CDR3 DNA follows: TGTGCCAGCAGCGTAGTAAGAAGCGGGAGTGTAGATGAGCAGTTCTTC. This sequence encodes CASSVVRSGSVDEQFF.